The entry that follows covers one T cell receptor beta chain sequence. As yet, its antigen is unknown. These data belong to a study of long-term antiretroviral therapy in people with HIV. Running of the v3.0 immunoSEQ assay took place at survey level. Sequenced by immunoSEQ multiplex PCR; TCRdb stores in-frame clones only, minus some. The data contain tens of thousands of clones, 85% of them singletons. Per individual, the PBMC samples numbered at least one pre-ART and at least two post-ART. Study-level findings and limits: Dating from about 2004 to 2017, the blood was possibly obtained under older ART regimens. ART-treated samples gained diversity yet remained below transplant donor controls. Dominant in the repertoire at all time points were clones expanded before ART.

V lost 1 base and J 3 bases, leaving 18 bases between the germline ends. This CDR3 has 16 residues. CDR1 is GTSNPN, CDR2 SVGIG, per germline (reference sequence). This TCR was sampled from a woman under 40 with HIV. The sample in question was unsorted PBMCs, obtained approximately 2.7 years before starting antiretroviral therapy. The genes are TRBV30 and TRBJ1-1; the D is unclear. The CDR3 DNA is TGTGCCTGGAGTGAGGTCAGGCTACCTCGGGACACTGAAGCTTTCTTT. Residues: CAWSEVRLPRDTEAFF.